This TCR beta chain was recorded in a study of T cells in Graves' hyperthyroidism and ophthalmopathy. Regions amplified from RNA transcripts were the TCR beta CDR3 regions. Carried out on the TCR CDR3, a first-round RT-PCR used the HTBI primer set. TCRdb processed the multiplex PCR reads anew with MiXCR; each CDR3 protein has one entry. This table holds under 650,000 distinct CDR3 sequences, roughly 17% found once. The sample holds many counts of this clonotype. Trimming stripped 6 bases from V and 0 bases from J, with 14 bases between. The CDR3 covers 15 residues. Uncontrolled infections, other autoimmune diseases, pregnancy or lactation led to exclusion of patients.

Sample: blood. The genes are TRBV12-3 or TRBV12-4 and TRBJ1-1; D gene unclear. The receptor was derived from a woman aged 25 to 45 with Graves' hyperthyroidism. The CDR3 here is CASSPGRRVNTEAFF. CDR3 nucleotide sequence: TGTGCCAGCAGCCCAGGTCGGAGAGTGAACACTGAAGCTTTCTTT.